The next 25 T cell receptor beta chains were all read from a single sample in a study of naive and memory T cell subsets. Both TRBC1 and TRBC2 were covered by a beta constant-region primer of two equimolar oligonucleotides. The ligated cDNA underwent four PCR rounds using SP2 and nested alpha and beta constant-region primers. One entry per CDR3 protein, called by TCRdb with MiXCR from the UMI-ligation and nested PCR reads. The sample has 8,000 or so distinct CDR3 sequences, roughly 30% seen once. Sequences were obtained from CD8+ TEMRA cells from blood. Described subset: effector memory re-expressing CD45RA, CD45RA+ CD27-. The receptor source for this set is a human donor in good health.

J is TRBJ2-1 and V is TRBV20-1; D may be TRBD2 (6 bases). Germline assignment: CDR1 DFQATT and CDR2 SNEGSKA (reference sequence). The V gene lost 6 bases and the J gene lost 6 bases, with 24 bases spanning the gap. This CDR3 spans 16 amino acids. The CDR3 DNA is TGCAGTGCCGGGACCGGGACTTCTTATCCCATCAATGAGCAGTTCTTC. As protein: CSAGTGTSYPINEQFF.

This clonotype is medium-sized (0.01 to 0.1%). This rearrangement joins TRBV13 to TRBJ2-1; maybe TRBD2 (6 bases). V shed 5 bases and J shed 4 bases, with 18 bases lying between them. This CDR3 has 16 amino acids. The germline V gene encodes CDR1 PRHDT and CDR2 FYEKMQ (reference sequence). In nucleotides, the CDR3 is TGTGCCAGCAGCCCCAACCGGGACTCTTGGTACAATGAGCAGTTCTTC. Its translation is CASSPNRDSWYNEQFF.

The J gene is TRBJ2-1, the V gene TRBV4-3, with unresolved D. This CDR3 is built from 15 residues. Trimming removed 0 bases from V and 9 bases from J, with 15 bases in between. CDR1 LGHNA and CDR2 YSLEER come from the germline V gene. CDR3 loop: CASSQDSSGKVEQFF. In DNA, the CDR3 is TGCGCCAGCAGCCAAGATAGCTCAGGCAAGGTTGAGCAGTTCTTC.

This clonotype was observed a handful of times. The V call is TRBV4-2, the J call TRBJ2-7; tentatively, D is TRBD2 (7 bases). The CDR3 runs to 14 residues. CDR1 is LGHNA, CDR2 YNFKEQ, per germline. Between the trimmed V and J ends, which lost 3 bases and 6 bases, there was a span of 15 bases. The CDR3 region is CASSQNKGGPEQYF. CDR3 bases: TGTGCCAGCAGCCAGAATAAGGGGGGGCCCGAGCAGTACTTC.

Only a few counts were recorded for this clonotype. The CDR3 sequence is CASSLDLSDEQFF. The CDR3 nucleotides are TGTGCCAGCAGCCTAGACTTGAGCGATGAGCAGTTCTTC. The chain employs TRBV12-3 or TRBV12-4 and TRBJ2-1; D not certain. The ends were cut back, 6 bases at V and 8 bases at J, with 14 bases in the middle. This CDR3 is 13 amino acids long.

In this sample, this clonotype turned up a few times. The chain joins TRBV25-1 to TRBJ2-3; D is possibly TRBD1 or TRBD2 (5 bases each). Trimming stripped 2 bases from V and 5 bases from J, with 11 bases between. The germline CDR1 and CDR2 sequences are MGHDK and SYGVNS. This CDR3 is 14 amino acids long. The CDR3 here is CASSEGYGGDTQYF. The CDR3 nucleotides read TGTGCCAGCAGTGAAGGATATGGGGGAGATACGCAGTATTTT.

This clonotype appeared a few times. The CDR3, as DNA: TGTGCCAGCAGCTTCCGGGACAGGGGAGAGACCCAGTACTTC. Amino acids: CASSFRDRGETQYF. The J gene is TRBJ2-5, the V gene TRBV7-2, with 10 positions matching TRBD1. This CDR3 contains 14 residues. V lost 3 bases to trimming and J lost 4 bases; unmatched junction nucleotides: 2. CDR1 is SGHTA and CDR2 is FQGNSA in the germline V gene.

The gene calls are TRBV6-1 and TRBJ2-2; 11 bases match TRBD2. Germline loops: CDR1 MNHNS, CDR2 SASEGT. Trimming at V came to 9 bases and at J to 2 bases, leaving 8 bases not matched to a gene. The CDR3 runs 16 residues. Written as DNA, the CDR3 is TGTGCCAGTCCCCTAGCGGGGGGAATAAACACCGGGGAGCTGTTTTTT. It yields the protein CASPLAGGINTGELFF.

This clonotype was picked up a small number of times. The rearrangement uses TRBV15 and TRBJ2-7; D is tentatively TRBD1 or TRBD2 (5 bases each). The CDR3 is 14 amino acids. CDR1 and CDR2 (germline): LNHNV, YYDKDF (reference sequence). Trimming took 5 bases from V and 4 from J, leaving 15 bases between them. In DNA form, the CDR3 reads TGTGCCACCAGCTCAGGGAGAATCCAATACGAGCAGTACTTC. Translation gives CATSSGRIQYEQYF.

This clonotype has more than one count but fewer than ten. In DNA, the CDR3 is TGTGCCAGCAGCTACAGACAGGGCATGAACACTGAAGCTTTCTTT. Translated, it gives CASSYRQGMNTEAFF. The rearrangement joins TRBV7-9 to TRBJ1-1, with TRBD1 matching over 7 bases. Germline CDR1 and CDR2: SEHNR and FQNEAQ (reference sequence). Trimming took 4 bases from V and 0 from J; bases not matched to a gene: 5. The CDR3 covers 15 residues. The full variable domain, rest sourced from reference TRBV7-9 and TRBJ1-1, is DTGVSQNPRHKITKRGQNVTFRCDPISEHNRLYWYRQTLGQGPEFLTYFQNEAQLEKSRLLSDRFSAERPKGSFSTLEIQRTEQGDSAMYLCASSYRQGMNTEAFFGQGTRLTVV.

The chain recombines TRBV3-1 with TRBJ2-7, with D possibly being TRBD2 (6 bases). The V gene lost 3 bases and the J gene lost 2 bases, with 8 bases spanning the gap. CDR1 and CDR2 (germline): LGHDT, YNNKEL (reference sequence). The CDR3 runs 13 residues. In DNA, the CDR3 is TGTGCCAGCAGCCAGGGCGGGACCTACGAGCAGTACTTC. Amino acids: CASSQGGTYEQYF.

This chain uses TRBV4-2 with TRBJ2-1; D not certain. CDR3 length equals 17 residues. The V and J ends lost 0 bases and 0 bases respectively, with 12 bases between them. CDR1 is LGHNA and CDR2 is YNFKEQ in the germline V gene. The CDR3 loop reads CASSQEGLGSSYNEQFF. The CDR3 DNA follows: TGTGCCAGCAGCCAAGAGGGTCTGGGCAGCTCCTACAATGAGCAGTTCTTC.

The chain is built from TRBV4-3 and TRBJ1-3; the match to TRBD1 covers 8 bases. The germline gives CDR1 LGHNA, CDR2 YSLEER. V was pared by 2 bases and J by 1 base, with 25 bases of the junction left unmatched. The CDR3 is 23 residues long. This CDR3 is CASSQRAGGRSGNTGRSGNTIYF. CDR3 DNA: TGCGCCAGCAGCCAAAGAGCAGGGGGCAGGTCTGGAAACACAGGCAGGTCTGGAAACACCATATATTTT.

There are a few counts of this clonotype. This chain uses TRBV5-8 with TRBJ2-1; D is uncertain. From germline, CDR1 is SGHTS and CDR2 YDEGEE. CDR3 length equals 16 residues. V gave up 0 bases and J gave up 5 bases, with 15 bases separating them. The CDR3, as DNA: TGTGCCAGCAGCTTGGTTTTCGGACGGCTCGACAATGAGCAGTTCTTC. The encoded protein is CASSLVFGRLDNEQFF.

This clonotype came up many times. V usage is TRBV7-8 and J usage is TRBJ1-1, with D possibly being TRBD1 (5 bases). V lost 3 bases to trimming and J lost 3 bases, with 14 bases between them. The CDR3 length is 15 residues. Germline CDR1 and CDR2: SGHVS and FQNEAQ. Here the CDR3 DNA reads TGTGCCAGCAGCTTTACAGGAACCTGGGACACTGAAGCTTTCTTT. Translated: CASSFTGTWDTEAFF.

This clonotype was seen more than once but under ten times. V and J are TRBV15 and TRBJ2-2; D gene ambiguous. Germline V gene data show CDR1 as LNHNV and CDR2 as YYDKDF (reference sequence). The CDR3 is made up of 15 amino acids. Trimming left V 8 bases short and J 5 bases short, with 18 bases between. In DNA form, the CDR3 reads TGTGCCACCTCCCTCCGTAACCCGAGTACCGGGGAGCTGTTTTTT. Translated: CATSLRNPSTGELFF. The variable domain in full, completed from reference TRBV15 and TRBJ2-2, reads DAMVIQNPRYQVTQFGKPVTLSCSQTLNHNVMYWYQQKSSQAPKLLFHYYDKDFNNEADTPDNFQSRRPNTSFCFLDIRSPGLGDTAMYLCATSLRNPSTGELFFGEGSRLTVL.

The chain employs TRBV29-1 and TRBJ2-3, with D perhaps being TRBD1 or TRBD2 (6 bases each). The CDR3 is 15 residues long. The germline V gene has CDR1 SQVTM and CDR2 ANQGSEA. Trimming removed 1 base from V and 2 bases from J, with 13 bases in between. The CDR3 protein is CSVEVGGGPTDTQYF. The CDR3 DNA reads TGCAGCGTTGAAGTTGGAGGGGGGCCCACAGATACGCAGTATTTT.

V usage is TRBV11-3 and J usage is TRBJ2-7; TRBD2 agrees at 12 bases. Germline trimming cut 3 bases from V and 4 bases from J; bases unmatched to any gene: 10. CDR3 length: 17 amino acids. Per germline, CDR1 SGHNT and CDR2 YENEEA. This chain's CDR3 is CASSFASGRGVFYEQYF. The CDR3 nucleotides read TGTGCCAGCAGCTTCGCTAGCGGGAGGGGAGTATTTTACGAGCAGTACTTC.

In its sample, this clonotype is large. V is TRBV20-1 and J is TRBJ2-1, with no clear D. The germline gives CDR1 DFQATT, CDR2 SNEGSKA (reference sequence). V gave up 3 bases and J gave up 5 bases, with 11 bases separating them. The length of the CDR3 is 13 residues. CDR3 sequence: CSASGIGDNEQFF. CDR3 bases: TGCAGTGCTAGTGGGATCGGAGACAATGAGCAGTTCTTC.

This clonotype was found a few times. The rearrangement uses TRBV18 and TRBJ2-5; D might be TRBD2 (7 bases). Germline CDR1 is KGHSH and CDR2 is LQKENI. Trimming cost V 2 bases and J 1 base, with 14 bases left between them. This CDR3 has 16 residues. The CDR3 loop reads CASSPTGAGAQETQYF. In DNA, the CDR3 is TGTGCCAGCTCACCAACCGGGGCGGGGGCCCAAGAGACCCAGTACTTC.

This clonotype was counted only a few times. V gene TRBV5-8 combines with J gene TRBJ2-3; D remains unclear. This CDR3 comprises 15 residues. CDR1 is SGHTS, CDR2 YDEGEE, per germline. Between the trimmed V and J ends, which lost 0 bases and 3 bases, there was a span of 11 bases. The CDR3 nucleotides are TGTGCCAGCAGCTTGGGATCGTGGCTGACAGATACGCAGTATTTT. Translating it yields CASSLGSWLTDTQYF.

This clonotype has only a few counts. The V gene is TRBV20-1, the J gene TRBJ2-3, with 7 nucleotides matching TRBD2. The CDR3 has 16 residues. The V and J ends lost 4 bases and 8 bases, in that order; junction bases with no gene match: 18. Per germline, CDR1 DFQATT and CDR2 SNEGSKA (reference sequence). This CDR3 reads CSANGRQGGGRGTQYF. As DNA, the CDR3 is TGCAGTGCTAACGGACGGCAGGGCGGGGGACGAGGTACGCAGTATTTT.

V and J are TRBV3-1 and TRBJ2-1; 8 positions match TRBD2. The germline CDR1 and CDR2 sequences are LGHDT and YNNKEL (reference sequence). The CDR3 is made up of 15 amino acids. Germline trimming cut 0 bases from V and 4 bases from J; bases unmatched to any gene: 2. DNA of the CDR3: TGTGCCAGCAGCCAAGAACTAGCGGATTACAATGAGCAGTTCTTC. Its translation is CASSQELADYNEQFF.

In its sample, this clonotype was seen a few times. V and J are TRBV18 and TRBJ2-7, with 7 positions matching TRBD1. The CDR3 has 19 residues. CDR1 is KGHSH and CDR2 is LQKENI in the germline V gene. The trim removed 0 bases at V and 7 bases at J, leaving 21 bases unmatched. CDR3 DNA sequence: TGTGCCAGCTCACCACCCCGGGACAGACCAGCAACTATTTTGGGGGAGCAGTACTTC. This codes for CASSPPRDRPATILGEQYF. Looking up the rest from reference TRBV18 and TRBJ2-7 gives the full variable domain: NAGVMQNPRHLVRRRGQEARLRCSPMKGHSHVYWYRQLPEEGLKFMVYLQKENIIDESGMPKERFSAEFPKEGPSILRIQQVVRGDSAAYFCASSPPRDRPATILGEQYFGPGTRLTVT.

The chain employs TRBV4-2 and TRBJ1-1, with D possibly TRBD1 on 6 matching bases. Deletions cut 1 base from V and 0 bases from J, with 12 bases between. Germline V gene sequence: CDR1 LGHNA, CDR2 YNFKEQ. This CDR3 has 16 amino acids. CDR3 in DNA: TGTGCCAGCAGCCAAGTAGCGGACAGTCTGAACACTGAAGCTTTCTTT. Amino acids: CASSQVADSLNTEAFF.